This passage covers 16 T cell receptor beta chains from one sample sequenced in a study of cytomegalovirus exposure and HLA in healthy donors (dated by TCRdb to the late 2010s). The method behind the library was the immunoSEQ multiplex PCR assay. For the multiplex PCR, a mixture combining 60 forward primers for TCR Vbeta segments and 13 reverse primers for TCR Jbeta segments was used. Imported from immuneACCESS, the table was reduced by TCRdb to in-frame sequences with V and J called. These copies leave out some clones; in studies compared against another copy, an unresolved V gene accounts for under half, and the cause of the remainder is not known. The table of this sample itemizes 70,000 or so clones. 0.8% to 1% of the sample goes to the ten largest clones. The specimen was PBMCs. The origin of the receptors is a boy younger than 18 in good health and CMV-seronegative.

J is TRBJ1-3 and V is TRBV30; D not resolved. Germline CDR1 reads GTSNPN; CDR2 reads SVGIG (reference sequence). The CDR3 covers 15 residues. Trimming removed 2 bases at V and 0 bases at J, with 11 bases between. CDR3 protein: CAWSYQAHSGNTIYF. The CDR3 coding sequence is TGTGCCTGGAGTTATCAGGCGCACTCTGGAAACACCATATATTTT.

This chain connects TRBV18 to TRBJ1-1, with TRBD1 matching 7 bases. Unmatched junction bases numbered 11, after V lost 5 bases and J lost 5 bases. The CDR3 spans 15 residues. Germline-derived CDR1 and CDR2 are KGHSH and LQKENI. CDR3 coding DNA: TGTGCCAGCTCATCCCTGGGCCCAGGGGGAACTGAAGCTTTCTTT. As protein: CASSSLGPGGTEAFF.

This chain uses TRBV7-9 with TRBJ1-2, with unresolved D. Germline-derived CDR1 and CDR2 are SEHNR and FQNEAQ (reference sequence). V shed 6 bases and J shed 2 bases, with 10 bases lying between them. The CDR3 sequence is 13 residues long. The CDR3 nucleotides are TGTGCCAGCAGTTTCTATGTCAACTATGGCTACACCTTC. Translating it yields CASSFYVNYGYTF.

The chain employs TRBV5-1 and TRBJ1-1; D might be TRBD1 (6 bases). The V and J ends lost 4 bases and 3 bases respectively, with 13 bases between them. CDR1 is SGHRS, CDR2 YFSETQ, per germline. The CDR3 is made up of 14 amino acids. CDR3 region: CASSPRGLDTEAFF. The CDR3 DNA sequence: TGCGCCAGCAGCCCCAGGGGTTTGGACACTGAAGCTTTCTTT.

The chain combines TRBV18 with TRBJ1-1, with D possibly being TRBD1 (5 bases). Germline-derived CDR1 and CDR2 are KGHSH and LQKENI. Trimming cost V 5 bases and J 11 bases, with 18 bases left between them. The CDR3 has 13 amino acids. The CDR3 protein is CASSVQGGMGAFF. The CDR3 nucleotides are TGTGCCAGCTCAGTCCAGGGCGGTATGGGTGCTTTCTTT.

V usage is TRBV7-3 and J usage is TRBJ2-7; TRBD2 matches at 10 bases. Germline V lookup: CDR1 SGHTA, CDR2 FQGTGA. The CDR3 consists of 15 residues. V lost 4 bases to trimming and J lost 2 bases; unmatched junction nucleotides: 5. DNA of the CDR3: TGTGCCAGCAGCTCCTTAGCGGGGGGTCCCTACGAGCAGTACTTC. Translating it yields CASSSLAGGPYEQYF.

The rearrangement links TRBV20-1 to TRBJ2-5; tentatively, D is TRBD2 (5 bases). With 2 bases removed from V and 14 bases from J, the gap between germline ends came to 15 bases. This CDR3 is 11 amino acids long. Germline values: CDR1 DFQATT, CDR2 SNEGSKA (reference sequence). The CDR3 region is CSARPAGPPYF. CDR3 DNA sequence: TGCAGTGCTAGACCGGCGGGTCCTCCCTACTTC.

The chain recombines TRBV6-5 with TRBJ2-3, with D perhaps matching TRBD2 (5 bases). V was shortened by 0 bases and J by 0 bases, with 10 bases between the two germline ends. The CDR3 sequence is 16 residues long. Per germline, CDR1 MNHEY and CDR2 SVGAGI. The CDR3 is CASSYSSETSTDTQYF. The CDR3 DNA sequence: TGTGCCAGCAGTTACTCTAGCGAAACTAGCACAGATACGCAGTATTTT.

The chain links TRBV4-1 to TRBJ2-3, with 12 bases fitting TRBD2. CDR1 is MGHRA, CDR2 YSYEKL, per germline. The CDR3 is made up of 17 amino acids. Trimming at V came to 4 bases and at J to 4 bases, leaving 9 bases not matched to a gene. CDR3 bases: TGCGCCAGCAGCCGCGGACCTAGCGGGGGGGCATCAGATACGCAGTATTTT. This codes for CASSRGPSGGASDTQYF.

CDR3 protein: CASSSGTEWSEAFF. The CDR3, as DNA: TGTGCCAGCAGCTCGGGGACAGAATGGTCTGAAGCTTTCTTT. The chain couples TRBV7-9 to TRBJ1-1, with 7 positions matching TRBD1. CDR1 and CDR2 from the germline V gene are SEHNR and FQNEAQ (reference sequence). J lost 6 bases, V lost 4 bases, and 8 bases had no gene match. CDR3 length: 14 residues.

This rearrangement joins TRBV2 to TRBJ1-2; tentative D call: TRBD1 (6 bases). Trimming removed 6 bases at V and 2 bases at J, with 16 bases between. The CDR3 is 15 amino acids. Per the germline V gene, CDR1 is SNHLY and CDR2 is FYNNEI. The CDR3 reads CASSSRDTLNYGYTF. In nucleotides, the CDR3 is TGTGCCAGCAGCAGCCGGGACACATTAAACTATGGCTACACCTTC. The whole variable domain, remainder taken from reference TRBV2 and TRBJ1-2, is EPEVTQTPSHQVTQMGQEVILRCVPISNHLYFYWYRQILGQKVEFLVSFYNNEISEKSEIFDDQFSVERPDGSNFTLKIRSTKLEDSAMYFCASSSRDTLNYGYTFGSGTRLTVV.

The V gene is TRBV5-1, the J gene TRBJ2-1; TRBD2 matches 7 bases. The V gene end was trimmed by 2 bases and the J gene end by 10 bases; junction bases not matched to a gene: 3. This CDR3 spans 12 amino acids. Germline CDR1 reads SGHRS; CDR2 reads YFSETQ. The CDR3 DNA follows: TGCGCCAGCAGCTTACTAGCGCAAGAGCAGTTCTTC. It is translated as CASSLLAQEQFF. Together with reference TRBV5-1 and TRBJ2-1, the CDR3 gives the full variable domain: KAGVTQTPRYLIKTRGQQVTLSCSPISGHRSVSWYQQTPGQGLQFLFEYFSETQRNKGNFPGRFSGRQFSNSRSEMNVSTLELGDSALYLCASSLLAQEQFFGPGTRLTVL.

This rearrangement joins TRBV29-1 to TRBJ2-5; 7 bases map to TRBD1. Trimming removed 3 bases from V and 2 bases from J; junction bases left unmatched: 9. Germline CDR1 and CDR2: SQVTM and ANQGSEA. The CDR3 runs 15 residues. The CDR3 DNA is TGCAGCGTTGAGCGGCAGGGGGATGGTCAAGAGACCCAGTACTTC. The encoded protein is CSVERQGDGQETQYF.

The chain couples TRBV7-3 to TRBJ2-5, with TRBD2 matching 8 bases. The CDR3 is 18 residues long. The J segment lost 1 base and the V segment lost 2 bases, leaving 12 bases of the junction unmatched. Germline-derived CDR1 and CDR2 are SGHTA and FQGTGA. The CDR3 DNA follows: TGTGCCAGCAGCTTACGACTAGCGATCAACAAAGCCCAAGAGACCCAGTACTTC. It specifies CASSLRLAINKAQETQYF.

The chain joins TRBV4-1 to TRBJ1-4; 7 bases match TRBD1. Germline V lookup: CDR1 MGHRA, CDR2 YSYEKL. This CDR3 contains 14 residues. J was trimmed by 7 bases and V by 4 bases; bases with no gene match: 6. CDR3 region: CASSPIRGSEKLFF. The CDR3 DNA follows: TGCGCCAGCAGCCCAATCAGGGGGAGTGAAAAACTGTTTTTT.

The V gene is TRBV6-5, the J gene TRBJ1-1, with D hard to call. CDR3 length equals 13 residues. V was shortened by 6 bases and J by 2 bases, with 10 bases between the two germline ends. Germline V gene data show CDR1 as MNHEY and CDR2 as SVGAGI. CDR3 region: CASRRAKNTEAFF. DNA of the CDR3: TGTGCCAGCAGGCGGGCCAAAAACACTGAAGCTTTCTTT.